Below are 20 T cell receptor beta chains sequenced from a single sample in a study of blood T cell repertoires in COVID-19. Clones were read by immunoSEQ multiplex PCR, and TCRdb kept only the in-frame ones, dropping some. The table shows more than 95,000 clones, with around 80% occurring only once. The sequenced sample consisted of peripheral blood. The receptors originated from a man between 60 and 75 years old with acute or convalescent COVID-19.

This chain connects TRBV6-1 to TRBJ1-5; D not resolved. The length of the CDR3 is 14 residues. Germline CDR1 MNHNS, CDR2 SASEGT. V lost 2 bases and J 4 bases, leaving 9 bases between the germline ends. CDR3 in DNA: TGTGCCAGCAGTGAAAACACCGCTAATCAGCCCCAGCATTTT. It codes for CASSENTANQPQHF.

The chain links TRBV14 to TRBJ2-1; no clear D gene. The CDR3 length is 15 residues. From germline, CDR1 is SGHDN and CDR2 FVKESK. Trimming shortened V by 1 base and J by 4 bases, and 11 bases separated the two germline ends. Here the CDR3 reads CASSQARGEYNEQFF. The CDR3 coding sequence is TGTGCCAGCAGCCAAGCTCGCGGAGAGTACAATGAGCAGTTCTTC.

This clone turned up a few times. The V call is TRBV5-5, the J call TRBJ1-3; perhaps TRBD1 as D (5 bases). This CDR3 comprises 16 residues. CDR1 SGHKS and CDR2 YYEKEE come from the germline V gene (reference sequence). Trimming took off 5 bases at V and 1 base at J, with 16 bases between the two ends. DNA for the CDR3: TGTGCCAGCAGTTACCCTGGGGGGGAATCTGGAAACACCATATATTTT. The encoded protein is CASSYPGGESGNTIYF.

This clone was seen a few times. This chain joins TRBV7-9 and TRBJ1-1; 10 positions agree with TRBD1. The CDR3 runs to 17 residues. Unmatched junction bases numbered 8, after V lost 3 bases and J lost 1 base. Looked up from germline, CDR1 is SEHNR and CDR2 is FQNEAQ (reference sequence). The CDR3 DNA reads as TGTGCCAGCAGCTTCGATCCGACAGGGGGCCCGAACACTGAAGCTTTCTTT. Translating it yields CASSFDPTGGPNTEAFF.

The chain links TRBV6-2 or TRBV6-3 to TRBJ2-4, with 7 bases fitting TRBD1. CDR1 is MNHEY and CDR2 is SVGEGT in the germline V gene. The V gene end was trimmed by 0 bases and the J gene end by 3 bases; junction bases not matched to a gene: 11. This CDR3 is built from 18 residues. The DNA of the CDR3 is TGTGCCAGCAGTTACTCGAAAGGGGGCGACTCCCTCAAAAACATTCAGTACTTC. This sequence encodes CASSYSKGGDSLKNIQYF.

The chain combines TRBV20-1 with TRBJ1-1; a possible D gene is TRBD1 (6 bases). V was pared by 3 bases and J by 0 bases, with 20 bases between. The CDR3 length is 17 residues. Germline CDR1 and CDR2: DFQATT and SNEGSKA (reference sequence). CDR3: CSASRIRGNGMNTEAFF. For the CDR3, the DNA is TGCAGTGCTAGTCGAATCAGGGGAAATGGGATGAACACTGAAGCTTTCTTT.

The rearrangement joins TRBV6-5 to TRBJ1-2, with D possibly TRBD1 on 6 matching bases. Looked up from germline, CDR1 is MNHEY and CDR2 is SVGAGI. The CDR3 extends over 12 amino acids. The V and J ends lost 7 bases and 8 bases respectively, with 14 bases between them. The CDR3 sequence: CASKQTGSGYTF. The CDR3 nucleotides are TGTGCCAGCAAGCAAACAGGGTCGGGCTACACCTTC.

The genes are TRBV6-5 and TRBJ1-2, with 7 bases identical to TRBD1. Germline V gives CDR1 MNHEY, CDR2 SVGAGI. This CDR3 comprises 15 residues. Trimming removed 2 bases from V and 5 bases from J; junction bases left unmatched: 8. Here the CDR3 reads CASSYTGTALYGYTF. The CDR3 nucleotides are TGTGCCAGCAGTTACACCGGGACAGCGCTTTATGGCTACACCTTC.

CDR3 in amino acids: CASSPDTNTGELFF. CDR3 in DNA: TGTGCCAGCAGCCCGGACACCAACACCGGGGAGCTGTTTTTT. The chain combines TRBV5-6 with TRBJ2-2; D is possibly TRBD1 (5 bases). The CDR3 length is 14 residues. Between the trimmed V and J ends, which lost 4 bases and 2 bases, there was a span of 9 bases. Germline assignment: CDR1 SGHDT and CDR2 YYEEEE.

The CDR3 protein is CASSERDRGSPYGYTF. The DNA of the CDR3 is TGTGCCAGCAGTGAGCGGGACAGGGGGTCTCCCTATGGCTACACCTTC. The chain carries TRBV6-1 and TRBJ1-2; 11 bases line up with TRBD1. Germline values: CDR1 MNHNS, CDR2 SASEGT. The V and J ends lost 3 bases and 4 bases, in that order; junction bases with no gene match: 7. The CDR3 consists of 16 residues.

The chain uses TRBV7-8 and TRBJ2-1; D is possibly TRBD1 (6 bases). This CDR3 contains 15 residues. In germline, CDR1 is SGHVS, CDR2 FQNEAQ. V was cut by 4 bases and J by 5 bases, with 15 bases left in between. CDR3 loop: CASSSNRALDNEQFF. CDR3 in DNA: TGTGCCAGCAGCTCGAACAGGGCGCTAGACAATGAGCAGTTCTTC.

This clone appeared a single time. This rearrangement joins TRBV11-2 to TRBJ2-7, with D perhaps TRBD1 (6 bases). This CDR3 comprises 16 residues. The V gene lost 3 bases and the J gene lost 0 bases, with 15 bases spanning the gap. Germline-derived CDR1 and CDR2 are SGHAT and FQNNGV. The chain's CDR3 is CASSFRRQASSYEQYF. For the CDR3, the DNA is TGTGCCAGCAGCTTTCGCAGACAGGCGAGCTCCTACGAGCAGTACTTC.

This clone appeared a single time. The rearrangement uses TRBV12-3 or TRBV12-4 and TRBJ1-5; D is undetermined. V gave up 2 bases and J gave up 3 bases, with 5 bases separating them. CDR3 length: 13 residues. CDR3 bases: TGTGCCAGCAGTTTACTCCCCAATCAGCCCCAGCATTTT. Its protein is CASSLLPNQPQHF.

The genes are TRBV3-1 (or the pseudogene TRBV3-2) and TRBJ1-1, with 8 bases matching TRBD1. This CDR3 comprises 15 residues. CDR1 is LGHDT, CDR2 YNNKEL, per germline (reference sequence). The junction had 9 bases not matched to a gene; V was cut back by 4 bases and J by 5 bases. CDR3: CASSPQGARRTEAFF. CDR3 DNA: TGTGCCAGCAGCCCCCAGGGGGCCCGAAGGACTGAAGCTTTCTTT.

V usage is TRBV30 and J usage is TRBJ2-3, with D possibly matching TRBD2 (6 bases). The CDR3 is made up of 14 amino acids. Trimming shortened V by 3 bases and J by 3 bases, and 13 bases separated the two germline ends. Germline CDR1 reads GTSNPN; CDR2 reads SVGIG (reference sequence). Written as DNA, the CDR3 is TGTGCCTGGAGACGGGGGTTTGGGACAGATACGCAGTATTTT. Amino acids: CAWRRGFGTDTQYF.

On this clone itself: Other DNA sequences within the sample encode an identical CDR3. This chain's CDR3 is CASSLVGGDTEAFF. The DNA of the CDR3 is TGCGCCAGCAGCTTGGTGGGAGGGGATACTGAAGCTTTCTTT. V is TRBV5-1 and J is TRBJ1-1; the D gene is possibly TRBD1 (5 bases). CDR1 SGHRS and CDR2 YFSETQ come from the germline V gene. The CDR3 is 14 amino acids. The germline V and J ends were trimmed by 0 bases and 5 bases, with 11 bases remaining between them.

V and J are TRBV20-1 and TRBJ2-3; 8 nucleotides agree with TRBD1. This CDR3 has 14 residues. The junction had 5 bases not matched to a gene; V was cut back by 3 bases and J by 3 bases. Germline loops: CDR1 DFQATT, CDR2 SNEGSKA (reference sequence). The CDR3 DNA reads TGCAGTGCTAGTGACAGGGGTGGTACAGATACGCAGTATTTT. This encodes CSASDRGGTDTQYF.

This sequence joins TRBV19 and TRBJ1-2; D unresolved. The CDR3 has 15 residues. V was trimmed by 3 bases and J by 2 bases, leaving 13 bases between them. CDR1 and CDR2 (germline): LNHDA, SQIVND (reference sequence). The CDR3 DNA sequence: TGTGCCAGTAGTATGACGGGGTCAGAGAACTATGGCTACACCTTC. This translates into CASSMTGSENYGYTF.

The genes are TRBV30 and TRBJ1-2; no firm D call. CDR3 length: 11 residues. Deletions cut 4 bases from V and 1 base from J, with 4 bases between. Looked up from germline, CDR1 is GTSNPN and CDR2 is SVGIG (reference sequence). The CDR3 spells CAWTVNYGYTF. The CDR3 DNA reads as TGTGCCTGGACGGTTAACTATGGCTACACCTTC.

The CDR3 DNA sequence: TGTGCCAGCAGCGCGACGTTACCAGGAATTGGTGGCTACACCTTC. This codes for CASSATLPGIGGYTF. The genes are TRBV7-9 and TRBJ1-2; D is unresolved. This CDR3 is built from 15 residues. Germline V gene data show CDR1 as SEHNR and CDR2 as FQNEAQ (reference sequence). With 5 bases removed from V and 7 bases from J, the gap between germline ends came to 20 bases.